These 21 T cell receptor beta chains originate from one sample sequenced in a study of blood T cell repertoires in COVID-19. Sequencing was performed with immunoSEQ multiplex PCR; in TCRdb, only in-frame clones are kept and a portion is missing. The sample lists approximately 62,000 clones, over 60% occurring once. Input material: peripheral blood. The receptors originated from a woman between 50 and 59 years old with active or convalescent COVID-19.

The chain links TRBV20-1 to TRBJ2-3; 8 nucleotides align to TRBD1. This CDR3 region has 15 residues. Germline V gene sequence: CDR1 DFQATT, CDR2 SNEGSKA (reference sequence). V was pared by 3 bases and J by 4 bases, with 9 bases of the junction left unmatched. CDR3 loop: CSASQQGGYSDTQYF. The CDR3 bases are TGCAGTGCTAGTCAACAGGGGGGTTATTCAGATACGCAGTATTTT.

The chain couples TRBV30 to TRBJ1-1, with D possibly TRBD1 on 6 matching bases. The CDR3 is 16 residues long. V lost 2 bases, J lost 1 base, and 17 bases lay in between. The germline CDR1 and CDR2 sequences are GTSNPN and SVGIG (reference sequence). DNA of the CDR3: TGTGCCTGGAGTTACGGACAGATCGCCCAGAACACTGAAGCTTTCTTT. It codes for CAWSYGQIAQNTEAFF.

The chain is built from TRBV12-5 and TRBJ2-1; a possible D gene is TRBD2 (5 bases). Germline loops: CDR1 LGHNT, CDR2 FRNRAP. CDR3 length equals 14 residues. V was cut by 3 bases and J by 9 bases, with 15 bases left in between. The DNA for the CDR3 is TGTGCTAGTGGTTTCGTAACGGCGGGCGGTGAGCAGTTCTTC. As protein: CASGFVTAGGEQFF.

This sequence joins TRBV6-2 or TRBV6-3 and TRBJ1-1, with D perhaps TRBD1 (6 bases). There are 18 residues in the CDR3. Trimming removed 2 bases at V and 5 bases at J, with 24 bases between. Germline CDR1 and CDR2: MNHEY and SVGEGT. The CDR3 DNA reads TGTGCCAGCAGTTACCCCTCTATTGCGTTAGGGGGTAAAACTGAAGCTTTCTTT. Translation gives CASSYPSIALGGKTEAFF.

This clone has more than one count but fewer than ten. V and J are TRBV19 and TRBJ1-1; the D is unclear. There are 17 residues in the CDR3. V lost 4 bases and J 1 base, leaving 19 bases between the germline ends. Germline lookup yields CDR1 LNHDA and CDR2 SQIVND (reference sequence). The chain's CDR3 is CASSTQGGQRRNTEAFF. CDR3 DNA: TGTGCCAGTAGTACCCAAGGAGGGCAGAGGAGGAACACTGAAGCTTTCTTT.

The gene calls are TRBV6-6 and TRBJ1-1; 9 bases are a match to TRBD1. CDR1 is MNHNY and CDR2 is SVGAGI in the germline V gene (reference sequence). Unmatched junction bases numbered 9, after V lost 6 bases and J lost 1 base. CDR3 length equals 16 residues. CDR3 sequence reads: CASRGDPGQGNTEAFF. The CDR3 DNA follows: TGTGCCAGCAGGGGGGATCCGGGACAGGGGAACACTGAAGCTTTCTTT.

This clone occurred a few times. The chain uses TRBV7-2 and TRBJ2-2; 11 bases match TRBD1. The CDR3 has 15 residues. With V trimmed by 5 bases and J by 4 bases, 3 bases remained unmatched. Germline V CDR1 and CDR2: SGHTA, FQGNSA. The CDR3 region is CASSQDRGRTGELFF. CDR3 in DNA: TGTGCCAGCAGCCAGGACAGGGGGCGCACCGGGGAGCTGTTTTTT.

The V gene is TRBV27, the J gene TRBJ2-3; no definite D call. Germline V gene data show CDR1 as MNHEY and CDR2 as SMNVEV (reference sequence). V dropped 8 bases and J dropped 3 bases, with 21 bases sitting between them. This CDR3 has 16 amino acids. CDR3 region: CASYSRPAITTDTQYF. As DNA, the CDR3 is TGTGCCAGCTACTCCCGGCCAGCGATCACGACAGATACGCAGTATTTT.

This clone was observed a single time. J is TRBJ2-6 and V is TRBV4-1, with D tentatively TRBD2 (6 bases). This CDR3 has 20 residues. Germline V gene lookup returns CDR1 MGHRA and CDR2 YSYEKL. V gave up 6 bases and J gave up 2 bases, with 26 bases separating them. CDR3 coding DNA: TGCGCCAGCAGTCCTCGGGCCCCCTCCGGGAGTGGGCCTGGGGCCAACGTCCTGACTTTC. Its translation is CASSPRAPSGSGPGANVLTF.

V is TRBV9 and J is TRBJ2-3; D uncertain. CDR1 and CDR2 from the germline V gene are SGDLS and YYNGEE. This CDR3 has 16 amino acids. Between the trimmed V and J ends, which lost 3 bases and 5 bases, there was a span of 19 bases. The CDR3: CASSAVAETMGDTQYF. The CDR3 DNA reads TGTGCCAGCAGCGCCGTCGCGGAAACAATGGGAGATACGCAGTATTTT.

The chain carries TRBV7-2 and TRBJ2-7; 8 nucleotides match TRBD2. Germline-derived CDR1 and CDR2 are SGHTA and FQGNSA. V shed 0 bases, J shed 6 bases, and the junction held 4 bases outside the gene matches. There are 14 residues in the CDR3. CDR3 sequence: CASSLASGIGEQYF. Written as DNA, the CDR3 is TGTGCCAGCAGCTTAGCTAGCGGGATAGGCGAGCAGTACTTC. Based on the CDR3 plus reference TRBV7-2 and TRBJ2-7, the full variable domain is GAGVSQSPSNKVTEKGKDVELRCDPISGHTALYWYRQSLGQGLEFLIYFQGNSAPDKSGLPSDRFSAERTGGSVSTLTIQRTQQEDSAVYLCASSLASGIGEQYFGPGTRLTVT.

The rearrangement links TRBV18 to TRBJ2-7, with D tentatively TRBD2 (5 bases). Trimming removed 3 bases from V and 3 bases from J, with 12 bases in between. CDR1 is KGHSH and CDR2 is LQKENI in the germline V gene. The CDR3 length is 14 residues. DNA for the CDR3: TGTGCCAGCTCACCCAGGACTTCCTTCTACGAGCAGTACTTC. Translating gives CASSPRTSFYEQYF.

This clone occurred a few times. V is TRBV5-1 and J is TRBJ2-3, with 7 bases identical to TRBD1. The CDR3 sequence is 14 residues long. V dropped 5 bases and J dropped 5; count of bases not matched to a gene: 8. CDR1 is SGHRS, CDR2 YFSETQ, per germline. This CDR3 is CASRHEGAGDTQYF. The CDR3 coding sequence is TGCGCCAGCAGGCACGAGGGGGCCGGAGATACGCAGTATTTT.

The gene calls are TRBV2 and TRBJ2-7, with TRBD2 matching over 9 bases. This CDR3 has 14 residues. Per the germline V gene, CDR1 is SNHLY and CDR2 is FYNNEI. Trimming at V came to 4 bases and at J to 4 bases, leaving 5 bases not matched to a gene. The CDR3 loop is CASSAAGGPYEQYF. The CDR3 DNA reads TGTGCCAGCAGTGCGGCGGGAGGGCCATACGAGCAGTACTTC.

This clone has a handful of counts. The CDR3 DNA is TGTGCCAGCAGCTACCGCAGGGGCTATGAGCAGTTCTTC. Its translation: CASSYRRGYEQFF. The chain uses TRBV6-5 and TRBJ2-1; D perhaps matches TRBD1 (6 bases). The CDR3 covers 13 residues. Looked up from germline, CDR1 is MNHEY and CDR2 is SVGAGI. V was pared by 6 bases and J by 8 bases, with 14 bases between.

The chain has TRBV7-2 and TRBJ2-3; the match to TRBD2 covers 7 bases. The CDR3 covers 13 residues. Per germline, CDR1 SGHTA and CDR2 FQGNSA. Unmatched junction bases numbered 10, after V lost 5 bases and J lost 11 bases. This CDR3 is CASSLKRAGEQYF. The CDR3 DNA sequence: TGTGCCAGCAGCCTCAAGAGGGCGGGAGAGCAGTATTTT. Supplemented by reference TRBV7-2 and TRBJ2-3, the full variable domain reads GAGVSQSPSNKVTEKGKDVELRCDPISGHTALYWYRQSLGQGLEFLIYFQGNSAPDKSGLPSDRFSAERTGGSVSTLTIQRTQQEDSAVYLCASSLKRAGEQYFGPGTRLTVL.

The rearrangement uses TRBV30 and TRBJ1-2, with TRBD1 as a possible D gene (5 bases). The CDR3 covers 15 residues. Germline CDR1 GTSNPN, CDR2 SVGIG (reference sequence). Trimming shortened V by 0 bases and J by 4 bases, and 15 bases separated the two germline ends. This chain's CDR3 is CAWSVATAVGYGYTF. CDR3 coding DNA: TGTGCCTGGAGTGTAGCGACAGCAGTGGGCTATGGCTACACCTTC.

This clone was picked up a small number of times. CDR3: CASSLSGGRYTRFF. Written as DNA, the CDR3 is TGTGCCAGCAGCTTATCTGGCGGGAGGTACACTAGGTTCTTC. This chain uses TRBV7-2 with TRBJ2-1, with 8 bases aligning to TRBD2. V lost 2 bases and J lost 15; bases outside the gene matches: 12. The CDR3 contains 14 residues. The V gene's germline CDR1 is SGHTA and CDR2 FQGNSA.

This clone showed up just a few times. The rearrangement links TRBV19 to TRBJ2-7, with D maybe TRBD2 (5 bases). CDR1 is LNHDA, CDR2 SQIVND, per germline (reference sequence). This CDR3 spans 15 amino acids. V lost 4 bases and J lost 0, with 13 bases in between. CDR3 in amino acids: CASSKILASSYEQYF. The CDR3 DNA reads TGTGCCAGTAGTAAAATTCTAGCAAGCTCCTACGAGCAGTACTTC.

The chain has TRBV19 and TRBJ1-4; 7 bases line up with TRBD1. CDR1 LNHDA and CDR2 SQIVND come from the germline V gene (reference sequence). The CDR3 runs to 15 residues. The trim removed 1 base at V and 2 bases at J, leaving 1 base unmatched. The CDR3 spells CASSIAGGTNEKLFF. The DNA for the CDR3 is TGTGCCAGTAGTATAGCAGGGGGGACTAATGAAAAACTGTTTTTT. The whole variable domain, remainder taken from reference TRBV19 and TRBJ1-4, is DGGITQSPKYLFRKEGQNVTLSCEQNLNHDAMYWYRQDPGQGLRLIYYSQIVNDFQKGDIAEGYSVSREKKESFPLTVTSAQKNPTAFYLCASSIAGGTNEKLFFGSGTQLSVL.

The CDR3 DNA is TGTGCCAGCAGCTTGGGACAGCAGCTCTATGGCTACACCTTC. It yields the protein CASSLGQQLYGYTF. The rearrangement links TRBV5-6 to TRBJ1-2, with TRBD1 as a possible D gene (5 bases). The CDR3 spans 14 residues. Germline-derived CDR1 and CDR2 are SGHDT and YYEEEE. Trimming took 0 bases from V and 4 from J, leaving 10 bases between them.